This T cell receptor (beta chain) appears in the sequencing data of a study of CD8+CD57+ T cells in acquired aplastic anemia. The V gene end was trimmed by 5 bases and the J gene end by 4 bases; junction bases not matched to a gene: 8. Per germline, CDR1 LNHDA and CDR2 SQIVND (reference sequence). CDR3 length equals 15 residues. Genomic DNA provided the template from which TCR beta VDJ and CDR3 profiles were obtained. MiXCR was run by TCRdb on the reads, yielding one entry per CDR3 protein. Seen here are about 270,000 distinct CDR3 sequences, approximately 57% observed once, and the top ten hold less than 10%.

This sequence joins TRBV19 and TRBJ1-2; TRBD1 matches at 9 bases. This clonotype originated in a human donor with severe aplastic anemia or a healthy control (not recorded which). Sample: sorted CD4+, CD8+, or CD8+CD57+ T cells (not recorded which) from PBMCs. This CDR3 is CASSVAGTGTYGYTF. The CDR3 DNA reads as TGTGCCAGTAGTGTCGCCGGGACAGGGACCTATGGCTACACCTTC.